These 21 T cell receptor beta chains were all obtained from the same sample, sequenced in a study of cytomegalovirus exposure and HLA in healthy donors. PCR involved 60 Vbeta and 13 Jbeta primers. The repertoire was sequenced with immunoSEQ multiplex PCR; TCRdb's copy has only in-frame clones and lacks some. The top ten hold 4.5% of the sample, which has about 140,000 clones, about 80% seen once. Material for sequencing was PBMCs. Every receptor here comes from a man aged 35-49 years in good health and CMV-seronegative.

The genes are TRBV29-1 and TRBJ1-1, with 12 bases that match TRBD1. The germline V gene encodes CDR1 SQVTM and CDR2 ANQGSEA. V trimming: 6 bases; J trimming: 4 bases; junction bases outside the gene matches: 3. CDR3 length: 13 amino acids. CDR3 loop: CSVSGQGATEAFF. The DNA for the CDR3 is TGCAGCGTCTCGGGACAGGGGGCCACTGAAGCTTTCTTT.

The chain links TRBV6-5 to TRBJ1-6; D might be TRBD1 (6 bases). The CDR3 is 14 residues long. V was trimmed by 4 bases and J by 8 bases, leaving 12 bases between them. The germline gives CDR1 MNHEY, CDR2 SVGAGI. CDR3 in DNA: TGTGCCAGCAGTTCAGACAGGTTTGATTCACCCCTCCACTTT. Protein: CASSSDRFDSPLHF.

The J gene is TRBJ1-6, the V gene TRBV6-6; 9 bases match TRBD1. The CDR3 has 16 residues. J gave up 8 bases and V 3 bases, and 8 bases lay outside the gene matches. Germline CDR1 is MNHNY and CDR2 is SVGAGI (reference sequence). DNA of the CDR3: TGTGCCAGCAGTTATTTAGGGGACAGGGCTCATTCACCCCTCCACTTT. It yields the protein CASSYLGDRAHSPLHF.

The chain employs TRBV6-6 and TRBJ2-1; 7 nucleotides match TRBD2. CDR1 and CDR2 from the germline V gene are MNHNY and SVGAGI (reference sequence). The CDR3 runs 15 residues. The V and J ends lost 8 bases and 0 bases, in that order; junction bases with no gene match: 7. CDR3 in DNA: TGTGCCAGCTTCAACGGGGGGAGCTCCTACAATGAGCAGTTCTTC. Amino acids: CASFNGGSSYNEQFF.

V usage is TRBV10-2 and J usage is TRBJ1-1; TRBD1 matches at 10 bases. The CDR3 is 15 residues long. V lost 6 bases, J lost 5 bases, and 9 bases stayed unmatched. Per germline, CDR1 WSHSY and CDR2 SAAADI. The CDR3 bases are TGCGCCAGCAGCCGCCCCGACAGGGGGCGGACTGAAGCTTTCTTT. Translating gives CASSRPDRGRTEAFF.

V is TRBV7-8 and J is TRBJ2-3, with TRBD1 as a possible D gene (7 bases). Trimming left V 6 bases short and J 5 bases short, with 21 bases between. Germline CDR1 SGHVS, CDR2 FQNEAQ. The CDR3 consists of 16 residues. The CDR3 spells CASSNPGGLFKDTQYF. DNA for the CDR3: TGTGCCAGCAGTAACCCAGGGGGGTTATTCAAAGATACGCAGTATTTT.

The rearrangement uses TRBV2 and TRBJ2-5, with D maybe TRBD1 (5 bases). The J call is in doubt because the DNA end fits TRBJ2-7 better. The germline V gene encodes CDR1 SNHLY and CDR2 FYNNEI. This CDR3 has 17 amino acids. The CDR3 region has the DNA TGTGCCAGCAGTGATTCCAGGCAGGGAAGATTTTCCTACGAGCAGTACTTC. It is translated as CASSDSRQGRFSYEQYF.

This clone was detected a few times. The chain recombines TRBV10-1 with TRBJ1-5; 8 nucleotides align to TRBD1. V shed 8 bases and J 7 bases; nucleotides not matched to a gene: 7. Per the germline V gene, CDR1 is WNHNN and CDR2 is SYGVQD (reference sequence). The CDR3 loop spans 13 amino acids. DNA of the CDR3: TGCGCCAGCGGGACCAGGGGGCGACAGCCCCAGCATTTT. As protein: CASGTRGRQPQHF.

V gene TRBV7-9 combines with J gene TRBJ1-2; weak D call: TRBD1 (5 bases). The CDR3 is 12 amino acids. V dropped 5 bases and J dropped 8 bases, with 12 bases sitting between them. Germline V gene sequence: CDR1 SEHNR, CDR2 FQNEAQ (reference sequence). CDR3 nucleotide sequence: TGTGCCAGCAGCGCCTCGACAGAAGGCTACACCTTC. Encoded protein: CASSASTEGYTF.

A few counts support this clone. The V call is TRBV27, the J call TRBJ2-7; TRBD1 is a possible D gene (6 bases). Germline V gives CDR1 MNHEY, CDR2 SMNVEV (reference sequence). The V gene lost 4 bases and the J gene lost 5 bases, with 15 bases spanning the gap. The CDR3 runs to 14 residues. CDR3 DNA: TGTGCCAGCAGTTCCCAAGGCAGGGGTGACGAGCAGTACTTC. Amino acid sequence: CASSSQGRGDEQYF.

The V gene is TRBV30, the J gene TRBJ1-1, with 7 bases identical to TRBD1. The trim removed 5 bases at V and 0 bases at J, leaving 3 bases unmatched. The CDR3 covers 13 residues. Germline CDR1 GTSNPN, CDR2 SVGIG (reference sequence). The CDR3 region is CAWGGQLNTEAFF. In DNA, the CDR3 is TGTGCCTGGGGGGGACAGTTGAACACTGAAGCTTTCTTT.

V usage is TRBV6-5 and J usage is TRBJ1-6; no definite D call. V dropped 7 bases and J dropped 7 bases, with 11 bases sitting between them. CDR1 and CDR2 from the germline V gene are MNHEY and SVGAGI. CDR3 length: 13 residues. CDR3 sequence (DNA): TGTGCCAGCATGCGGGAGCAGAATTCACCCCTCCACTTT. Translated, it gives CASMREQNSPLHF.

The chain is built from TRBV9 and TRBJ1-2; D uncertain. The V end lost 0 bases, the J end lost 8 bases, and 14 bases lay between the germline ends. The germline V gene has CDR1 SGDLS and CDR2 YYNGEE. The CDR3 loop spans 14 amino acids. As DNA, the CDR3 is TGTGCCAGCAGCGTAGCGGCAGGAGCGGACGGCTACACCTTC. It yields the protein CASSVAAGADGYTF.

The chain uses TRBV5-4 and TRBJ2-2, with D perhaps matching TRBD2 (6 bases). CDR3 size: 17 residues. Trimming left V 1 base short and J 2 bases short, with 15 bases between. Germline CDR1 SGHNT, CDR2 YYREEE (reference sequence). In DNA, the CDR3 is TGTGCCAGCAGCTTGTTCGGGGGACGGGCAAACACCGGGGAGCTGTTTTTT. It translates to CASSLFGGRANTGELFF.

J is TRBJ1-2 and V is TRBV7-2; D is possibly TRBD1 (6 bases). The CDR3 totals 14 residues. The V gene lost 3 bases and the J gene lost 5 bases, with 13 bases spanning the gap. CDR1 and CDR2 from the germline V gene are SGHTA and FQGNSA. CDR3 in DNA: TGTGCCAGCAGCTTGAACAGGGCCCTTTATGGCTACACCTTC. This codes for CASSLNRALYGYTF.

This rearrangement joins TRBV9 to TRBJ2-7, with D possibly TRBD2 on 5 matching bases. CDR3 size: 15 residues. Germline loops: CDR1 SGDLS, CDR2 YYNGEE. Trimming shortened V by 4 bases and J by 3 bases, and 17 bases separated the two germline ends. CDR3 sequence reads: CASSINPREVYEQYF. The DNA for the CDR3 is TGTGCCAGCAGCATCAACCCGAGGGAAGTCTACGAGCAGTACTTC.

In its sample, this clone was seen a few times. The chain combines TRBV7-2 with TRBJ2-3; 7 bases fit TRBD2. CDR1 and CDR2 (germline): SGHTA, FQGNSA. V was pared by 0 bases and J by 3 bases, with 3 bases of the junction left unmatched. The CDR3 length is 15 residues. Here the CDR3 DNA reads TGTGCCAGCAGCTTAGCTAGCGGGTCTACAGATACGCAGTATTTT. It is translated as CASSLASGSTDTQYF.

The gene calls are TRBV5-1 and TRBJ2-2; 10 bases map to TRBD1. Trimming at V came to 1 base and at J to 5 bases, leaving 5 bases not matched to a gene. Germline V gives CDR1 SGHRS, CDR2 YFSETQ. The CDR3 consists of 16 residues. The CDR3 sequence: CASSLWGQGWTGELFF. CDR3 nucleotide sequence: TGCGCCAGCAGCTTGTGGGGACAGGGGTGGACCGGGGAGCTGTTTTTT.

This sequence joins TRBV18 and TRBJ2-2; possibly TRBD1 for D (5 bases). Germline V gives CDR1 KGHSH, CDR2 LQKENI. Trimming removed 8 bases from V and 1 base from J, with 5 bases in between. The CDR3 runs 12 residues. The CDR3 loop reads CASRGNTGELFF. In DNA, the CDR3 is TGTGCCAGCAGGGGGAACACCGGGGAGCTGTTTTTT.

This clone occurred once. This rearrangement joins TRBV6-5 to TRBJ2-3; a possible D gene is TRBD2 (5 bases). CDR3 length equals 15 residues. Germline lookup yields CDR1 MNHEY and CDR2 SVGAGI. The V gene lost 2 bases and the J gene lost 2 bases, with 11 bases spanning the gap. CDR3: CASSYVGSVTDTQYF. CDR3 nucleotide sequence: TGTGCCAGCAGTTACGTAGGTAGCGTCACAGATACGCAGTATTTT.

The genes are TRBV7-9 and TRBJ2-1; D possibly corresponds to TRBD2 (5 bases). From germline, CDR1 is SEHNR and CDR2 FQNEAQ (reference sequence). The CDR3 runs 16 residues. The V and J ends lost 1 base and 9 bases respectively, with 19 bases between them. The CDR3 DNA reads TGTGCCAGCAGCTTAGAGGCTAGCCCGAGGTTTGGTGAGCAGTTCTTC. This encodes CASSLEASPRFGEQFF.